This T cell receptor (beta chain) was profiled in a study of T cell responses to AZD1222 COVID-19 vaccine. Study-wide context: Analyses pooled second doses at about 4 or about 12 weeks.

This clone was detected once. Sequencing used immunoSEQ multiplex PCR; TCRdb keeps in-frame clones, though not all of them. The sample lists 150,000 or so clones, about 89% occurring once. CDR3 length equals 14 residues. V lost 1 base, J lost 2 bases, and 8 bases lay in between. Germline assignment: CDR1 LNHNV and CDR2 YYDKDF (reference sequence). The V and J genes are TRBV15 and TRBJ1-2, with D perhaps TRBD1 (6 bases). This clonotype was obtained from an adult in good health. The material sequenced was peripheral blood, taken on day 0 of AZD1222 vaccination. The CDR3 sequence: CATSRVTGNYGYTF. CDR3 sequence (DNA): TGTGCCACCAGCAGAGTTACAGGGAACTATGGCTACACCTTC.